This T cell receptor (beta chain) was identified in a study of vaccination and CD4 T cells after COVID-19. Overall study context: The convalescents comprised six males and four females, two of them Hispanic.

CDR3 length equals 16 residues. Trimming cost V 7 bases and J 1 base; bases outside gene matches: 8. Germline-derived CDR1 and CDR2 are SGHRS and YFSETQ. Once obtained from cultured CD4+ T cells, the DNA was sequenced using the Oncomine TCR Beta short-read assay. TCRdb processed the PCR reads anew with MiXCR; each CDR3 protein has one entry. This sample yields tens of thousands of distinct CDR3 sequences, of which about three fifths are seen a single time; about 8.3% belongs to the top ten. On this clonotype: Its antigen remains unidentified.

The treatment here: roughly 10-day PBMC culture with coronavirus spike peptide pools or control peptides (ViraFEST assay). Peptide pools at approximately 10 ug/ml stimulated 2 million or so PBMCs per well with about 9.1 IU/ml IL-2. This chain connects TRBV5-1 to TRBJ2-6; 7 positions agree with TRBD1. Input material: CD4+ T cells from blood, cultured in vitro. The source of this sequence is a human donor who had recovered from COVID-19. The CDR3 nucleotides read TGCGCCAGCGGGGGACAGTCTCTTTCTGGGGCCAACGTCCTGACTTTC. Its translation is CASGGQSLSGANVLTF. Supplemented by reference TRBV5-1 and TRBJ2-6, the full variable domain reads KAGVTQTPRYLIKTRGQQVTLSCSPISGHRSVSWYQQTPGQGLQFLFEYFSETQRNKGNFPGRFSGRQFSNSRSEMNVSTLELGDSALYLCASGGQSLSGANVLTFGAGSRLTVL.